The 21 T cell receptor beta chains listed next were all sequenced from one sample in a study of cytomegalovirus exposure and HLA in healthy donors. The PCR had 60 Vbeta and 13 Jbeta primers. Some clones are missing from TCRdb's copy, which holds only in-frame ones; the method was immunoSEQ multiplex PCR. The sample comprises around 170,000 clones, roughly 70% of which are singletons, and about 1.6% rests with the top ten. Specimen: PBMCs. The source of these receptors is a girl between 10 and 17 years old in good health and CMV-seronegative.

This chain joins TRBV5-1 and TRBJ1-2; 8 bases agree with TRBD1. Germline V lookup: CDR1 SGHRS, CDR2 YFSETQ. Trimming took 5 bases from V and 4 from J; bases not matched to a gene: 4. The CDR3 loop spans 13 amino acids. CDR3 nucleotides: TGCGCCAGCAGGGCAGGGGGCTCCTATGGCTACACCTTC. Residues: CASRAGGSYGYTF.

The chain joins TRBV29-1 to TRBJ1-2; D may be TRBD1 (5 bases). There are 13 residues in the CDR3. Germline CDR1 reads SQVTM; CDR2 reads ANQGSEA. The V end was cut by 6 bases, the J end by 2 bases, with 13 bases between. This chain's CDR3 is CSVSRATNYGYTF. CDR3 bases: TGCAGCGTAAGCAGGGCCACGAACTATGGCTACACCTTC.

The V call is TRBV2, the J call TRBJ1-1; D not certain. Germline V gives CDR1 SNHLY, CDR2 FYNNEI. Trimming cost V 4 bases and J 1 base, with 10 bases left between them. The CDR3 contains 14 residues. CDR3 protein: CASSVWAPNTEAFF. The CDR3 bases are TGTGCCAGCAGTGTTTGGGCGCCGAACACTGAAGCTTTCTTT. Looking up the rest from reference TRBV2 and TRBJ1-1 gives the full variable domain: EPEVTQTPSHQVTQMGQEVILRCVPISNHLYFYWYRQILGQKVEFLVSFYNNEISEKSEIFDDQFSVERPDGSNFTLKIRSTKLEDSAMYFCASSVWAPNTEAFFGQGTRLTVV.

The CDR3 DNA reads as TGTGCCAGCAGTTACCTTACCGGGACAGTGTCACCCCTCCACTTT. Translated: CASSYLTGTVSPLHF. This sequence joins TRBV6-5 and TRBJ1-6; 7 bases map to TRBD1. The V gene end was trimmed by 2 bases and the J gene end by 10 bases; junction bases not matched to a gene: 8. Germline loops: CDR1 MNHEY, CDR2 SVGAGI. This CDR3 comprises 15 residues.

J is TRBJ1-6 and V is TRBV27; 9 bases are shared with TRBD1. The CDR3 sequence is 15 residues long. Unmatched junction bases numbered 7, after V lost 6 bases and J lost 7 bases. Germline V lookup: CDR1 MNHEY, CDR2 SMNVEV (reference sequence). The CDR3 protein is CASRPQGARNSPLHF. CDR3 DNA sequence: TGTGCCAGCAGGCCACAGGGGGCGAGGAATTCACCCCTCCACTTT.

For this clone: An end of the junction does not agree with germline; a read error may underlie this. V usage is TRBV13 and J usage is TRBJ2-1; a possible D gene is TRBD1 (5 bases). Germline CDR1 PRHDT, CDR2 FYEKMQ (reference sequence). The CDR3 consists of 11 residues. Written as DNA, the CDR3 is TGTGCCAGCAGCTTAGGCGACAGTCTAATCTTC. Its protein is CASSLGDSLIF.

The rearrangement links TRBV5-4 to TRBJ2-7, with 10 bases matching TRBD1. The junction had 5 bases not matched to a gene; V was cut back by 4 bases and J by 4 bases. Germline CDR1 and CDR2: SGHNT and YYREEE (reference sequence). This CDR3 region has 14 residues. This CDR3 is CASSAGTGVYEQYF. The DNA of the CDR3 is TGTGCCAGCAGCGCCGGGACAGGGGTATACGAGCAGTACTTC.

The chain carries TRBV9 and TRBJ1-2; the D gene is possibly TRBD1 (5 bases). Deletions cut 4 bases from V and 3 bases from J, with 10 bases between. CDR3 length equals 13 residues. Germline lookup yields CDR1 SGDLS and CDR2 YYNGEE. The CDR3, as DNA: TGTGCCAGCAGCCTTGACAGCTACTATGGCTACACCTTC. Translated, it gives CASSLDSYYGYTF.

The chain links TRBV29-1 to TRBJ1-5; 7 positions match TRBD1. CDR1 and CDR2 (germline): SQVTM, ANQGSEA. The ends lost 4 bases at V and 4 bases at J; junction bases unmatched: 7. CDR3 length equals 14 residues. CDR3 residues: CSVGQGLGNQPQHF. The CDR3 DNA sequence: TGCAGCGTTGGACAGGGTTTGGGGAATCAGCCCCAGCATTTT.

As DNA, the CDR3 is TGTGCCAGCAGCTCGGGGACTAGCGGCGCCTACGAGCAGTACTTC. Protein sequence: CASSSGTSGAYEQYF. The chain is built from TRBV5-4 and TRBJ2-7; TRBD2 agrees at 11 bases. CDR1 and CDR2 (germline): SGHNT, YYREEE (reference sequence). Germline trimming cut 3 bases from V and 2 bases from J; bases unmatched to any gene: 4. This CDR3 has 15 residues.

The DNA of the CDR3 is TGTGCCACCACGACAGGGACGAGCTCCTACGAGCAGTACTTC. Amino acids: CATTTGTSSYEQYF. This chain uses TRBV5-6 with TRBJ2-7, with 7 bases lining up with TRBD1. Germline values: CDR1 SGHDT, CDR2 YYEEEE. CDR3 length: 14 amino acids. V trimming: 9 bases; J trimming: 0 bases; junction bases outside the gene matches: 9.

DNA of the CDR3: TGTGCCAGCAGGCGCCAGCGCACAGGCCTGACGAGCTCCTACGAGCAGTACTTC. As protein: CASRRQRTGLTSSYEQYF. This chain uses TRBV21-1 with TRBJ2-7; TRBD1 reflects the table's D call only, with no check against the DNA. TRBV21-1 is labeled a pseudogene. The CDR3 loop spans 18 amino acids.

This clone came up a few times. The chain is built from TRBV4-2 and TRBJ2-1; 11 nucleotides line up with TRBD2. Germline V gene data show CDR1 as LGHNA and CDR2 as YNFKEQ. The junction had 7 bases not matched to a gene; V was cut back by 1 base and J by 8 bases. The CDR3 is 16 amino acids. DNA for the CDR3: TGTGCCAGCAGCCAAGGTATTAGCGGGGGGGCCGATGAGCAGTTCTTC. Protein sequence: CASSQGISGGADEQFF.

This clone was seen only a few times. V gene TRBV10-3 combines with J gene TRBJ1-1; TRBD1 matches 8 bases. V trimming: 7 bases; J trimming: 3 bases; junction bases outside the gene matches: 7. The CDR3 runs to 14 residues. Germline CDR1 ENHRY, CDR2 SYGVKD. In DNA, the CDR3 is TGTGCCATCAATCACAGGGGGTCGGACACTGAAGCTTTCTTT. This codes for CAINHRGSDTEAFF.

The chain employs TRBV19 and TRBJ2-4, with D possibly being TRBD2 (5 bases). The germline CDR1 and CDR2 sequences are LNHDA and SQIVND (reference sequence). Trimming shortened V by 5 bases and J by 0 bases, and 14 bases separated the two germline ends. The CDR3 is 16 residues long. The CDR3 region has the DNA TGTGCCAGTAGTCTCGGACGTGGACTAGCCAAAAACATTCAGTACTTC. Protein sequence: CASSLGRGLAKNIQYF.

The rearrangement uses TRBV18 and TRBJ2-7, with TRBD1 identical over 9 bases. The germline gives CDR1 KGHSH, CDR2 LQKENI. The CDR3 runs 14 residues. Trimming removed 3 bases from V and 5 bases from J; junction bases left unmatched: 5. CDR3: CASSPGQGGDEQYF. The CDR3 coding sequence is TGTGCCAGCTCACCGGGACAGGGAGGCGACGAGCAGTACTTC. The entire variable domain, with the rest obtained from reference TRBV18 and TRBJ2-7, is as follows: NAGVMQNPRHLVRRRGQEARLRCSPMKGHSHVYWYRQLPEEGLKFMVYLQKENIIDESGMPKERFSAEFPKEGPSILRIQQVVRGDSAAYFCASSPGQGGDEQYFGPGTRLTVT.

The chain couples TRBV4-2 to TRBJ2-5; 12 bases match TRBD2. Germline CDR1 reads LGHNA; CDR2 reads YNFKEQ. The CDR3 has 17 residues. The junction had 8 bases not matched to a gene; V was cut back by 4 bases and J by 2 bases. CDR3 sequence (DNA): TGTGCCAGCAGCCCGGCTAGCGGGGGGGCCTATCAAGAGACCCAGTACTTC. Encoded protein: CASSPASGGAYQETQYF.

This chain uses TRBV5-6 with TRBJ1-3; no reliable D call. The CDR3 contains 14 residues. Germline V lookup: CDR1 SGHDT, CDR2 YYEEEE. Trimming shortened V by 2 bases and J by 0 bases, and 6 bases separated the two germline ends. The chain's CDR3 is CASSLSGSGNTIYF. The DNA of the CDR3 is TGTGCCAGCAGCTTATCGGGCTCTGGAAACACCATATATTTT.

This chain connects TRBV6-5 to TRBJ2-1; D is unresolved. CDR1 and CDR2 (germline): MNHEY, SVGAGI. The CDR3 runs 14 residues. Trimming left V 4 bases short and J 6 bases short, with 13 bases between. The CDR3 coding sequence is TGTGCCAGCAGTTCCGGGTCCCCACCCAATGAGCAGTTCTTC. Amino acid sequence: CASSSGSPPNEQFF.

This chain connects TRBV4-1 to TRBJ2-5; 7 bases map to TRBD1. The germline gives CDR1 MGHRA, CDR2 YSYEKL. CDR3 length equals 14 residues. V lost 4 bases to trimming and J lost 5 bases; unmatched junction nucleotides: 7. The CDR3 spells CASSPPTGDETQYF. CDR3 sequence (DNA): TGCGCCAGCAGCCCCCCAACAGGGGACGAGACCCAGTACTTC.

The genes are TRBV2 and TRBJ1-2, with 9 bases aligning to TRBD1. The CDR3 contains 15 residues. The germline V gene has CDR1 SNHLY and CDR2 FYNNEI. V lost 4 bases and J lost 5; bases outside the gene matches: 8. The chain's CDR3 is CASSARTGDFYGYTF. The CDR3 nucleotides are TGTGCCAGCAGTGCCAGGACAGGGGACTTTTATGGCTACACCTTC.